Shown below are 31 T cell receptor beta chains from a single sample sequenced in a study of blood T cell repertoires in COVID-19. Data came from immunoSEQ multiplex PCR; TCRdb stores just in-frame clones and leaves some out. The sample contains 16,000 or so clones, about 88% of which appear only once. Specimen: peripheral blood. All receptors come from a human donor in a cohort sampled during active COVID-19.

The genes are TRBV27 and TRBJ1-2; 7 nucleotides align to TRBD1. Germline V gene lookup returns CDR1 MNHEY and CDR2 SMNVEV (reference sequence). The CDR3 extends over 15 amino acids. With V trimmed by 3 bases and J by 4 bases, 8 bases remained unmatched. The CDR3, as DNA: TGTGCCAGCAGTTTTGACCGACAGGGCCCCTATGGCTACACCTTC. Translation gives CASSFDRQGPYGYTF.

This clone was seen once. The chain uses TRBV5-5 and TRBJ1-1; tentative D call: TRBD1 (5 bases). CDR3 size: 14 residues. Germline V gene data show CDR1 as SGHKS and CDR2 as YYEKEE (reference sequence). V was trimmed by 4 bases and J by 6 bases, leaving 16 bases between them. CDR3 sequence (DNA): TGTGCCAGCAGCAATACGCCGGACAACCCTGAAGCTTTCTTT. This sequence encodes CASSNTPDNPEAFF. Using reference TRBV5-5 and TRBJ1-1 for the parts outside the CDR3, the full variable domain is DAGVTQSPTHLIKTRGQQVTLRCSPISGHKSVSWYQQVLGQGPQFIFQYYEKEERGRGNFPDRFSARQFPNYSSELNVNALLLGDSALYLCASSNTPDNPEAFFGQGTRLTVV.

This clone was detected once. The chain combines TRBV25-1 with TRBJ2-5; 7 positions agree with TRBD1. The junction had 11 bases not matched to a gene; V was cut back by 8 bases and J by 5 bases. Germline CDR1 is MGHDK and CDR2 is SYGVNS. The CDR3 is 14 residues long. CDR3 in DNA: TGTGCCAGCTCCCGATGGGGACAGAAGGAGACCCAGTACTTC. This gives the protein CASSRWGQKETQYF.

This clone has only a few counts. The chain combines TRBV9 with TRBJ2-2; the D is unclear. Germline V CDR1 and CDR2: SGDLS, YYNGEE. Trimming removed 4 bases from V and 0 bases from J, with 7 bases in between. There are 14 residues in the CDR3. The CDR3 DNA reads as TGTGCCAGCAGCTCAGCGTCGAACACCGGGGAGCTGTTTTTT. Protein: CASSSASNTGELFF.

CDR3 nucleotide sequence: TGTGCCAGCAGCCAAGATCTCTACGAGCAGTACTTC. Translated: CASSQDLYEQYF. This chain connects TRBV14 to TRBJ2-7; D is ambiguous. Trimming took off 0 bases at V and 3 bases at J, with 3 bases between the two ends. Germline V lookup: CDR1 SGHDN, CDR2 FVKESK. This CDR3 region has 12 residues. Combining the CDR3 with reference TRBV14 and TRBJ2-7 gives the whole variable domain EAGVTQFPSHSVIEKGQTVTLRCDPISGHDNLYWYRRVMGKEIKFLLHFVKESKQDESGMPNNRFLAERTGGTYSTLKVQPAELEDSGVYFCASSQDLYEQYFGPGTRLTVT.

The chain has TRBV7-9 and TRBJ2-7; 9 nucleotides match TRBD1. The CDR3 consists of 14 residues. CDR1 and CDR2 (germline): SEHNR, FQNEAQ (reference sequence). V dropped 5 bases and J dropped 8; count of bases not matched to a gene: 10. The CDR3 DNA reads as TGTGCCAGCAGCCCGGGGACAGGGACCGGGAAGCAGTACTTC. Protein product: CASSPGTGTGKQYF.

This chain uses TRBV28 with TRBJ2-2; 8 bases align to TRBD1. Germline V gene sequence: CDR1 MDHEN, CDR2 SYDVKM. Unmatched junction bases numbered 8, after V lost 4 bases and J lost 7 bases. The CDR3 contains 15 residues. In DNA, the CDR3 is TGTGCCAGCAGTTCGGACAGGGTGAAGAGCGGGGAGCTGTTTTTT. Translated: CASSSDRVKSGELFF.

In its sample, this clone was seen a few times. The rearrangement uses TRBV19 and TRBJ2-3, with 10 bases that match TRBD1. The CDR3 is made up of 14 amino acids. J gave up 5 bases and V 10 bases, and 9 bases lay outside the gene matches. Germline assignment: CDR1 LNHDA and CDR2 SQIVND (reference sequence). CDR3: CATNRQGARDTQYF. The DNA for the CDR3 is TGTGCCACCAATCGACAGGGGGCACGAGATACGCAGTATTTT.

Only one count was recorded for this clone. Other DNA sequences in this specimen translate into the identical CDR3. V and J are TRBV9 and TRBJ2-3, with TRBD2 matching 8 bases. J gave up 2 bases and V 1 base, and 9 bases lay outside the gene matches. The length of the CDR3 is 17 residues. Germline CDR1 reads SGDLS; CDR2 reads YYNGEE. The CDR3 DNA follows: TGTGCCAGCAGCGTACCCCTGGCGGGGGGCTCCACAGATACGCAGTATTTT. This translates into CASSVPLAGGSTDTQYF.

This clone was recorded once. The chain carries TRBV5-4 and TRBJ2-4; 12 nucleotides agree with TRBD1. The length of the CDR3 is 16 residues. Losses at the gene ends were 3 bases for V and 0 bases for J; bases not matched to a gene: 1. Germline V gene lookup returns CDR1 SGHNT and CDR2 YYREEE (reference sequence). CDR3 nucleotides: TGTGCCAGCAGCTCGGGACAGGGGGCAGCCAAAAACATTCAGTACTTC. Its translation is CASSSGQGAAKNIQYF.

This clone was recorded once. This chain uses TRBV3-1 (or the pseudogene TRBV3-2) with TRBJ2-5; D is possibly TRBD2 (5 bases). Trimming pared 0 bases from V and 5 bases from J, leaving 10 bases between. CDR1 and CDR2 from the germline V gene are LGHDT and YNNKEL (reference sequence). CDR3 length: 14 amino acids. CDR3 residues: CASSQDASTETQYF. CDR3 sequence (DNA): TGTGCCAGCAGCCAAGATGCTAGCACGGAGACCCAGTACTTC.

This clone was recorded a few times. The rearrangement links TRBV4-3 to TRBJ2-3; D is ambiguous. Germline V CDR1 and CDR2: LGHNA, YSLEER. The ends were cut back, 4 bases at V and 7 bases at J, with 18 bases in the middle. The CDR3 length is 15 residues. CDR3 sequence (DNA): TGCGCCAGCAGCCTAAGGCCAGACAATGCAAATACGCAGTATTTT. As protein: CASSLRPDNANTQYF.

J is TRBJ2-3 and V is TRBV5-6, with D perhaps matching TRBD1 (7 bases). CDR1 SGHDT and CDR2 YYEEEE come from the germline V gene. This CDR3 is built from 18 residues. Trimming took off 0 bases at V and 5 bases at J, with 22 bases between the two ends. The CDR3 sequence: CASSLGGSRGPGGDTQYF. The CDR3 DNA sequence: TGTGCCAGCAGCTTGGGGGGCTCGCGGGGCCCAGGGGGAGATACGCAGTATTTT.

The gene calls are TRBV5-1 and TRBJ1-4; 9 bases match TRBD1. After removal of 0 bases from V and 8 bases from J, the junction contained 8 bases not matched to a gene. CDR1 SGHRS and CDR2 YFSETQ come from the germline V gene. The CDR3 has 16 amino acids. The CDR3 DNA is TGCGCCAGCAGCTTGGGGGACAGGGCCGAGAAGGAAAAACTGTTTTTT. Its protein is CASSLGDRAEKEKLFF.

The J gene is TRBJ1-2, the V gene TRBV4-3; 8 bases are shared with TRBD1. CDR3 length equals 15 residues. With V trimmed by 4 bases and J by 3 bases, 7 bases remained unmatched. CDR1 and CDR2 (germline): LGHNA, YSLEER. CDR3 loop: CASSPLDRVDYGYTF. The CDR3 bases are TGCGCCAGCAGCCCCTTGGACAGGGTGGACTATGGCTACACCTTC.

The sample holds one count of this clone. This chain links TRBV25-1 with TRBJ1-1; D is possibly TRBD1 (6 bases). Germline CDR1 reads MGHDK; CDR2 reads SYGVNS. The CDR3 has 17 amino acids. The V end lost 3 bases, the J end lost 4 bases, and 21 bases lay between the germline ends. The CDR3 DNA is TGTGCCAGCAGTGACCACCAGGGGTGGGGAGGGTTCACTGAAGCTTTCTTT. Protein product: CASSDHQGWGGFTEAFF.

The chain has TRBV7-8 and TRBJ1-5; possibly TRBD1 for D (6 bases). This CDR3 has 16 residues. CDR1 and CDR2 from the germline V gene are SGHVS and FQNEAQ. V shed 5 bases and J shed 4 bases, with 18 bases lying between them. The CDR3 DNA reads as TGTGCCAGCAGCCGAGGGGGGGGCGCGGGTAATCAGCCCCAGCATTTT. This gives the protein CASSRGGGAGNQPQHF.

This rearrangement joins TRBV25-1 to TRBJ1-4, with a possible D match to TRBD1 (6 bases). Germline values: CDR1 MGHDK, CDR2 SYGVNS. The CDR3 loop spans 15 amino acids. Trimming pared 7 bases from V and 4 bases from J, leaving 16 bases between. This chain's CDR3 is CASTLGGAGNEKLFF. In nucleotides, the CDR3 is TGTGCCAGCACCCTAGGGGGGGCCGGTAATGAAAAACTGTTTTTT.

This chain connects TRBV7-2 to TRBJ1-3, with D possibly being TRBD1 (5 bases). V was trimmed by 3 bases and J by 0 bases, leaving 9 bases between them. The CDR3 spans 15 residues. Per the germline V gene, CDR1 is SGHTA and CDR2 is FQGNSA. The CDR3 protein is CASSFWGSSGNTIYF. DNA for the CDR3: TGTGCCAGCAGCTTTTGGGGCAGCTCTGGAAACACCATATATTTT.

The J gene is TRBJ1-5, the V gene TRBV27; 9 bases align to TRBD1. The V gene's germline CDR1 is MNHEY and CDR2 SMNVEV (reference sequence). This CDR3 has 16 residues. With 4 bases clipped from V and 6 bases from J, the junction kept 10 bases outside the gene matches. The CDR3 DNA is TGTGCCAGCAGTTCCTCCGGGACAGGGCTGAGTCAGCCCCAGCATTTT. Residues: CASSSSGTGLSQPQHF.

The chain uses TRBV10-3 and TRBJ2-2, with 10 bases fitting TRBD1. V lost 3 bases and J lost 6; bases outside the gene matches: 4. CDR1 ENHRY and CDR2 SYGVKD come from the germline V gene. This CDR3 comprises 15 residues. In DNA form, the CDR3 reads TGTGCCATCAGTGACCGGGACAGGGGCCCCGGGGAGCTGTTTTTT. Translated: CAISDRDRGPGELFF.

This clone is a singleton in its sample. The CDR3 sequence: CASSLSKKLFF. The CDR3 DNA reads as TGTGCCAGCAGCTTATCTAAAAAACTGTTTTTT. The J gene is TRBJ1-4, the V gene TRBV6-6; D unresolved. V was cut by 6 bases and J by 9 bases, with 8 bases left in between. This CDR3 region has 11 residues. Germline V lookup: CDR1 MNHNY, CDR2 SVGAGI (reference sequence).

The V and J genes are TRBV7-2 and TRBJ1-3; D remains unclear. V was shortened by 0 bases and J by 2 bases, with 5 bases between the two germline ends. CDR1 and CDR2 (germline): SGHTA, FQGNSA. The CDR3 is made up of 14 amino acids. The CDR3 nucleotides are TGTGCCAGCAGCTTAGCGGGCGCTGGAAACACCATATATTTT. Protein: CASSLAGAGNTIYF.

The V and J genes are TRBV10-1 and TRBJ2-7; 7 bases are a match to TRBD2. Germline V gives CDR1 WNHNN, CDR2 SYGVQD (reference sequence). This CDR3 spans 14 amino acids. The V gene end was trimmed by 8 bases and the J gene end by 2 bases; junction bases not matched to a gene: 9. The DNA for the CDR3 is TGCGCCAGCTCGATGGGGGGGGAAACCTACGAGCAGTACTTC. Translation gives CASSMGGETYEQYF.

The genes are TRBV19 and TRBJ2-5; 7 bases map to TRBD2. Germline V gene lookup returns CDR1 LNHDA and CDR2 SQIVND (reference sequence). V trimming: 4 bases; J trimming: 4 bases; junction bases outside the gene matches: 9. The CDR3 contains 15 residues. As DNA, the CDR3 is TGTGCCAGTAGTACCCGTAAGCGGGGCGGAGAGACCCAGTACTTC. It translates to CASSTRKRGGETQYF.

The rearrangement uses TRBV5-4 and TRBJ2-3; 8 bases line up with TRBD2. With V trimmed by 3 bases and J by 4 bases, 16 bases remained unmatched. The germline gives CDR1 SGHNT, CDR2 YYREEE (reference sequence). The CDR3 consists of 18 residues. This CDR3 is CASSSGGAVRGSSDTQYF. For the CDR3, the DNA is TGTGCCAGCAGCTCGGGGGGGGCGGTCAGGGGAAGTTCAGATACGCAGTATTTT.

In its sample, this clone was seen once. The CDR3 DNA follows: TGTGCCAGCTCACCCCAGACAGAGAACACTGAAGCTTTCTTT. Translating gives CASSPQTENTEAFF. J is TRBJ1-1 and V is TRBV18, with D possibly being TRBD1 (5 bases). From germline, CDR1 is KGHSH and CDR2 LQKENI. CDR3 size: 14 residues. The germline V and J ends were trimmed by 3 bases and 1 base, with 9 bases remaining between them.

The V gene is TRBV4-2, the J gene TRBJ2-1; 8 bases are a match to TRBD1. Germline V gene sequence: CDR1 LGHNA, CDR2 YNFKEQ. CDR3 length equals 16 residues. V gave up 4 bases and J gave up 7 bases; unmatched junction bases: 12. CDR3: CASSPPGQGLGNEQFF. As DNA, the CDR3 is TGTGCCAGCAGCCCCCCTGGACAGGGTCTAGGGAATGAGCAGTTCTTC.

The V call is TRBV11-2, the J call TRBJ1-2, with 8 bases identical to TRBD1. Germline V gene sequence: CDR1 SGHAT, CDR2 FQNNGV. The CDR3 has 14 amino acids. Trimming took 0 bases from V and 7 from J; bases not matched to a gene: 4. The CDR3 region is CASSLDQGAFGYTF. DNA for the CDR3: TGTGCCAGCAGCTTAGATCAGGGGGCATTTGGCTACACCTTC.

This clone was seen a few times. This chain joins TRBV6-5 and TRBJ2-7, with a possible D match to TRBD1 (6 bases). Germline V gives CDR1 MNHEY, CDR2 SVGAGI. The CDR3 loop spans 13 amino acids. Deletions cut 5 bases from V and 3 bases from J, with 11 bases between. The CDR3: CASSTGLNYEQYF. CDR3 nucleotides: TGTGCCAGCAGTACAGGGCTTAACTACGAGCAGTACTTC.

Here the CDR3 reads CASSQDYGQGLTFSYEQYF. The CDR3 nucleotides are TGTGCCAGCAGCCAGGATTACGGACAGGGCCTTACCTTCTCCTACGAGCAGTACTTC. The genes are TRBV4-2 and TRBJ2-7; 8 nucleotides align to TRBD1. V shed 3 bases, J shed 0 bases, and the junction held 16 bases outside the gene matches. The CDR3 has 19 amino acids. Germline lookup yields CDR1 LGHNA and CDR2 YNFKEQ.